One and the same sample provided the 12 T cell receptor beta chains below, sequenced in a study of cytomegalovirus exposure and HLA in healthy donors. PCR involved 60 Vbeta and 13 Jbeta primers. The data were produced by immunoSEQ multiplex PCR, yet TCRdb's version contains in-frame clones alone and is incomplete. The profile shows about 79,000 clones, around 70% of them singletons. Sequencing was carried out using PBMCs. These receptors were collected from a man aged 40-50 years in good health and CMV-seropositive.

The CDR3 nucleotides are TGTGCCAGCAGTTTGAGTTCGACAGGGAGGGGCTACACCTTC. Its protein product is CASSLSSTGRGYTF. V is TRBV28 and J is TRBJ1-2; 7 bases are shared with TRBD1. The CDR3 spans 14 residues. Germline V gives CDR1 MDHEN, CDR2 SYDVKM. V gave up 3 bases and J gave up 8 bases; unmatched junction bases: 9.

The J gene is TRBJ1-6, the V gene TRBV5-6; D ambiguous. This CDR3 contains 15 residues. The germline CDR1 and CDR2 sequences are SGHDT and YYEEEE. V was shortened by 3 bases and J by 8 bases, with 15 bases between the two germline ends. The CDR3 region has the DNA TGTGCCAGCAGCTCCCTAGGGAGAGAGGATTCACCCCTCCACTTT. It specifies CASSSLGREDSPLHF.

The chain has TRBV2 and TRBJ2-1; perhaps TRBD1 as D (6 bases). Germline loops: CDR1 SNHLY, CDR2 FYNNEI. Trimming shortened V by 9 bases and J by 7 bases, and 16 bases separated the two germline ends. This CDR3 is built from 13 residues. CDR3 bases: TGTGCCAGGAGCCGATTGGACAGAAATGAGCAGTTCTTC. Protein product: CARSRLDRNEQFF.

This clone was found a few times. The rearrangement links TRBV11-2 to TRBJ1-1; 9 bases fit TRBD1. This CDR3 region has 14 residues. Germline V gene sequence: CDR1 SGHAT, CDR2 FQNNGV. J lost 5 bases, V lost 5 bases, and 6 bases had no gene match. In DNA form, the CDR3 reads TGTGCCAGCAGCGGACAGGGGCGGGGGACTGAAGCTTTCTTT. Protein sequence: CASSGQGRGTEAFF.

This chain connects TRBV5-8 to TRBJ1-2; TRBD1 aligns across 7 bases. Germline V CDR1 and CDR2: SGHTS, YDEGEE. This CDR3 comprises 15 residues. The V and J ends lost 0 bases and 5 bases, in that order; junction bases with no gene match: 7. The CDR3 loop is CASSLGSSGGYGYTF. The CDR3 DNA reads TGTGCCAGCAGCTTGGGTAGTTCAGGGGGTTATGGCTACACCTTC.

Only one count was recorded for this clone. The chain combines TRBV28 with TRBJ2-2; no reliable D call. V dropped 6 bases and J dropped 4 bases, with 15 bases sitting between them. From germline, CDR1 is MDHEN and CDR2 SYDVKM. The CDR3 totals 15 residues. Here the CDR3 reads CASRSAGVGTGELFF. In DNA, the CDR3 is TGTGCCAGCAGATCGGCAGGCGTGGGCACCGGGGAGCTGTTTTTT.

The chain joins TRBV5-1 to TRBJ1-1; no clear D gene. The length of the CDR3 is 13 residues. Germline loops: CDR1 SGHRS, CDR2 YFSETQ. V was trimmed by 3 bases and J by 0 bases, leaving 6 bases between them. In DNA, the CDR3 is TGCGCCAGCAGCTGGGAGGTGAACACTGAAGCTTTCTTT. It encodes CASSWEVNTEAFF. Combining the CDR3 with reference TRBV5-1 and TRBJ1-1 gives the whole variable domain KAGVTQTPRYLIKTRGQQVTLSCSPISGHRSVSWYQQTPGQGLQFLFEYFSETQRNKGNFPGRFSGRQFSNSRSEMNVSTLELGDSALYLCASSWEVNTEAFFGQGTRLTVV.

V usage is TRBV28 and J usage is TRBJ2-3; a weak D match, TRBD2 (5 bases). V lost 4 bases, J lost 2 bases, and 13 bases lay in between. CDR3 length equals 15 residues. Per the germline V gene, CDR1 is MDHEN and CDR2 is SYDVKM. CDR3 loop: CASSSPAALTDTQYF. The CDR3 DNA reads TGTGCCAGCAGTTCTCCAGCGGCCCTCACAGATACGCAGTATTTT.

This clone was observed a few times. The CDR3 spells CASSLKIRRDRDTEAFF. In DNA, the CDR3 is TGCGCCAGCAGCCTCAAGATTAGGAGGGACAGGGACACTGAAGCTTTCTTT. The chain joins TRBV4-3 to TRBJ1-1, with 9 bases matching TRBD1. Trimming removed 4 bases from V and 3 bases from J; junction bases left unmatched: 12. Germline assignment: CDR1 LGHNA and CDR2 YSLEER. The length of the CDR3 is 17 residues.

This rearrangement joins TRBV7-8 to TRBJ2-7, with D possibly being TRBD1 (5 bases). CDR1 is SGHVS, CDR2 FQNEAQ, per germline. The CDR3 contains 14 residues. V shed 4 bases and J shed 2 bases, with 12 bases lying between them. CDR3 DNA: TGTGCCAGCAGCTCACGGACAAAGACCTACGAGCAGTACTTC. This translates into CASSSRTKTYEQYF.

The CDR3 nucleotides are TGTGCCAGCAGCTTAAACGTGGGGGGGACAGATACGCAGTATTTT. It yields the protein CASSLNVGGTDTQYF. The rearrangement joins TRBV7-2 to TRBJ2-3; 7 bases line up with TRBD2. The germline V gene encodes CDR1 SGHTA and CDR2 FQGNSA. The CDR3 has 15 amino acids. Trimming took 2 bases from V and 3 from J; bases not matched to a gene: 5.

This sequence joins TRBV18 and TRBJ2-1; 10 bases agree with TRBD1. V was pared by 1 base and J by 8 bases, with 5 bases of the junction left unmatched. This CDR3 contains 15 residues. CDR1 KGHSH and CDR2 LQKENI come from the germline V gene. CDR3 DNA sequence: TGTGCCAGCTCACCACGGGACAGGGGAAGGGATGAGCAGTTCTTC. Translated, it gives CASSPRDRGRDEQFF.